A single sample is the source of the 27 T cell receptor beta chains below, sequenced in a study of shared clonotypes between healthy human individuals. Measured with immunoSEQ multiplex PCR; TCRdb has only the in-frame clones, and not every one. Altogether 2.3 million or so clones are present, just over 90% being singletons, with the ten largest covering 0.3% to 0.4%. Material: naive CD4+ T cells from PBMCs. Subset indicated: CD45RA+ positively selected. The source is a man aged 18 to 35 in good health. Some clones in this sample may be carry-over from other donors' samples.

The chain couples TRBV28 to TRBJ2-5, with 8 bases matching TRBD2. From germline, CDR1 is MDHEN and CDR2 SYDVKM. The J segment lost 5 bases and the V segment lost 10 bases, leaving 6 bases of the junction unmatched. There are 12 residues in the CDR3. Here the CDR3 reads CATKSGGETQYF. The CDR3 nucleotides read TGTGCCACCAAGTCGGGAGGGGAGACCCAGTACTTC.

The rearrangement joins TRBV19 to TRBJ2-3; 8 bases are a match to TRBD1. V was pared by 6 bases and J by 2 bases, with 7 bases of the junction left unmatched. Germline assignment: CDR1 LNHDA and CDR2 SQIVND (reference sequence). The CDR3 is made up of 15 amino acids. The CDR3 protein is CASSSDRGDTDTQYF. The CDR3 nucleotides are TGTGCCAGTAGCAGCGACAGGGGCGACACAGATACGCAGTATTTT.

The chain has TRBV18 and TRBJ2-3, with no clear D. CDR1 KGHSH and CDR2 LQKENI come from the germline V gene. V was cut by 6 bases and J by 5 bases, with 15 bases left in between. The CDR3 is 14 residues long. CDR3 sequence reads: CASSSLAVKDTQYF. Here the CDR3 DNA reads TGTGCCAGCTCTTCACTCGCGGTTAAAGATACGCAGTATTTT.

V gene TRBV28 combines with J gene TRBJ1-1, with no clear D. Trimming pared 11 bases from V and 2 bases from J, leaving 36 bases between. Germline CDR1 MDHEN, CDR2 SYDVKM. This CDR3 spans 20 amino acids. The CDR3 here is CAAPRSMPDYPEFPNTEAFF. DNA of the CDR3: TGTGCCGCCCCGAGGTCGATGCCAGATTATCCTGAGTTTCCTAACACTGAAGCTTTCTTT.

The V and J genes are TRBV5-6 and TRBJ2-7; a possible D gene is TRBD1 (5 bases). The germline CDR1 and CDR2 sequences are SGHDT and YYEEEE. V was shortened by 4 bases and J by 5 bases, with 16 bases between the two germline ends. The CDR3 runs to 14 residues. The CDR3 is CASSRGGAEDEQYF. The CDR3 region has the DNA TGTGCCAGCAGCAGGGGTGGGGCAGAGGACGAGCAGTACTTC.

The chain has TRBV6-1 and TRBJ2-1, with D possibly being TRBD2 (5 bases). The V end lost 2 bases, the J end lost 7 bases, and 15 bases lay between the germline ends. Germline V gene lookup returns CDR1 MNHNS and CDR2 SASEGT. This CDR3 is 15 amino acids long. In DNA form, the CDR3 reads TGTGCCAGCAGTGAACCCACTAGGCTGGGGAATGAGCAGTTCTTC. The encoded protein is CASSEPTRLGNEQFF.

The rearrangement uses TRBV28 and TRBJ2-6; unclear D gene. The CDR3 contains 15 residues. V was clipped by 7 bases and J by 2 bases, with 12 bases between them. Germline lookup yields CDR1 MDHEN and CDR2 SYDVKM. For the CDR3, the DNA is TGTGCCAGCATCCGATCAGCCGCTGGGGCCAACGTCCTGACTTTC. Its protein is CASIRSAAGANVLTF.

The chain carries TRBV2 and TRBJ2-5; possibly TRBD1 or TRBD2 for D (6 bases each). Deletions cut 7 bases from V and 2 bases from J, with 14 bases between. Germline V gene sequence: CDR1 SNHLY, CDR2 FYNNEI. This CDR3 is 14 amino acids long. CDR3: CASTLTRGQETQYF. The DNA of the CDR3 is TGTGCCAGCACATTGACTAGGGGGCAAGAGACCCAGTACTTC.

The chain recombines TRBV5-6 with TRBJ1-1, with no clear D. The V gene lost 2 bases and the J gene lost 5 bases, with 10 bases spanning the gap. The V gene's germline CDR1 is SGHDT and CDR2 YYEEEE. CDR3 size: 13 residues. The CDR3 region is CASSFYSATEAFF. As DNA, the CDR3 is TGTGCCAGCAGCTTTTATTCGGCGACTGAAGCTTTCTTT.

V gene TRBV4-1 combines with J gene TRBJ2-7, with 7 bases that match TRBD1. CDR1 MGHRA and CDR2 YSYEKL come from the germline V gene. The CDR3 loop spans 14 amino acids. V was clipped by 7 bases and J by 4 bases; unmatched bases: 10. This chain's CDR3 is CASNRVTGSYEQYF. CDR3 nucleotides: TGCGCCAGCAACCGGGTGACAGGGTCGTACGAGCAGTACTTC.

Here the CDR3 reads CASSFRRNSYEQYF. The DNA of the CDR3 is TGTGCCAGCAGTTTTCGGCGCAACTCCTACGAGCAGTACTTC. The chain links TRBV27 to TRBJ2-7; D gene uncertain. The CDR3 runs 14 residues. Trimming stripped 3 bases from V and 0 bases from J, with 9 bases between. Germline lookup yields CDR1 MNHEY and CDR2 SMNVEV (reference sequence).

This rearrangement joins TRBV28 to TRBJ2-7; possible D gene TRBD1, 6 bases. CDR1 is MDHEN, CDR2 SYDVKM, per germline. V was clipped by 7 bases and J by 3 bases, with 19 bases between them. The CDR3 contains 15 residues. For the CDR3, the DNA is TGTGCCAGCAAACCGTTTGGGACAACTTTCTACGAGCAGTACTTC. Encoded protein: CASKPFGTTFYEQYF.

V and J are TRBV19 and TRBJ1-3, with TRBD1 identical over 8 bases. From germline, CDR1 is LNHDA and CDR2 SQIVND (reference sequence). CDR3 length equals 15 residues. V gave up 7 bases and J gave up 3 bases; unmatched junction bases: 8. CDR3: CASTRAGGVGNTIYF. In DNA form, the CDR3 reads TGTGCCAGTACCCGAGCAGGGGGCGTTGGAAACACCATATATTTT.

Worth noting for this clone: Different DNA sequences within this sample yield the same CDR3. The V and J genes are TRBV9 and TRBJ2-5; TRBD1 aligns across 9 bases. V lost 0 bases, J lost 5 bases, and 5 bases stayed unmatched. The CDR3 is 15 residues long. The V gene's germline CDR1 is SGDLS and CDR2 YYNGEE. The CDR3 here is CASSVDRGLGETQYF. The DNA of the CDR3 is TGTGCCAGCAGCGTAGACAGGGGGCTGGGGGAGACCCAGTACTTC.

This clone has only one observation. This chain connects TRBV6-5 to TRBJ2-2; 9 bases line up with TRBD2. This CDR3 is built from 16 residues. CDR1 and CDR2 (germline): MNHEY, SVGAGI. Unmatched junction bases numbered 8, after V lost 2 bases and J lost 7 bases. This chain's CDR3 is CASSYRRTSVVGELFF. CDR3 in DNA: TGTGCCAGCAGTTACCGTCGGACTAGCGTCGTCGGGGAGCTGTTTTTT.

The chain couples TRBV5-1 to TRBJ2-7; 10 nucleotides line up with TRBD2. CDR3 length equals 14 residues. V trimming: 7 bases; J trimming: 5 bases; junction bases outside the gene matches: 9. Germline V gene lookup returns CDR1 SGHRS and CDR2 YFSETQ. In DNA form, the CDR3 reads TGCGCCAGCGGTACCGGGACTAGCGAGGACGAGCAGTACTTC. This translates into CASGTGTSEDEQYF.

The chain joins TRBV2 to TRBJ2-3; TRBD2 matches at 12 bases. Germline CDR1 and CDR2: SNHLY and FYNNEI. J was trimmed by 5 bases and V by 7 bases; bases with no gene match: 7. The CDR3 runs to 15 residues. The CDR3 DNA is TGTGCCAGCATCCGGTCGGGACTAGCGGGAGATACGCAGTATTTT. It yields the protein CASIRSGLAGDTQYF.

This clone came up a few times. The chain recombines TRBV9 with TRBJ1-1; no definite D call. V gave up 1 base and J gave up 8 bases, with 15 bases separating them. Germline-derived CDR1 and CDR2 are SGDLS and YYNGEE. The CDR3 runs 14 residues. Here the CDR3 DNA reads TGTGCCAGCAGCGTATCGGTGTTGGCAGGAGAAGCTTTCTTT. Its translation is CASSVSVLAGEAFF.

Remarks on this clone: Other DNA sequences from this sample encode an identical CDR3 as well. The CDR3 DNA reads as TGCGCCAGCAGCTTGGCCCTTGGGGATACGCAGTATTTT. Amino acid sequence: CASSLALGDTQYF. V and J are TRBV5-1 and TRBJ2-3, with D unclear. The germline CDR1 and CDR2 sequences are SGHRS and YFSETQ. There are 13 residues in the CDR3. V dropped 0 bases and J dropped 6 bases, with 8 bases sitting between them.

The chain joins TRBV5-1 to TRBJ2-1, with D perhaps being TRBD1 or TRBD2 (5 bases each). CDR1 SGHRS and CDR2 YFSETQ come from the germline V gene. The V end lost 5 bases, the J end lost 8 bases, and 14 bases lay between the germline ends. This CDR3 has 13 residues. CDR3 sequence (DNA): TGCGCCAGCAGGGGGACGGAACTTTATGAGCAGTTCTTC. Its translation: CASRGTELYEQFF.

The V and J genes are TRBV2 and TRBJ1-5; D might be TRBD1 (5 bases). The ends were cut back, 6 bases at V and 1 base at J, with 10 bases in the middle. Germline assignment: CDR1 SNHLY and CDR2 FYNNEI. The CDR3 has 14 residues. The CDR3 region has the DNA TGTGCCAGCAGCCTCCAGGGAAGCAATCAGCCCCAGCATTTT. The encoded protein is CASSLQGSNQPQHF. Full variable domain (outside the CDR3, taken from reference TRBV2 and TRBJ1-5): EPEVTQTPSHQVTQMGQEVILRCVPISNHLYFYWYRQILGQKVEFLVSFYNNEISEKSEIFDDQFSVERPDGSNFTLKIRSTKLEDSAMYFCASSLQGSNQPQHFGDGTRLSIL.

The chain uses TRBV7-9 and TRBJ1-3, with D possibly TRBD1 on 5 matching bases. Trimming stripped 6 bases from V and 2 bases from J, with 14 bases between. The CDR3 is 15 residues long. Germline V CDR1 and CDR2: SEHNR, FQNEAQ (reference sequence). The CDR3 loop reads CASRPQGSAGNTIYF. The CDR3 region has the DNA TGTGCCAGCAGGCCTCAGGGAAGTGCTGGAAACACCATATATTTT.

The chain has TRBV7-9 and TRBJ1-4, with D possibly being TRBD1 (5 bases). CDR3 size: 16 residues. The V gene lost 3 bases and the J gene lost 1 base, with 12 bases spanning the gap. CDR1 and CDR2 (germline): SEHNR, FQNEAQ (reference sequence). CDR3 sequence reads: CASSFRGFGTNEKLFF. Here the CDR3 DNA reads TGTGCCAGCAGCTTTCGGGGGTTTGGAACTAATGAAAAACTGTTTTTT.

V is TRBV11-1 and J is TRBJ2-1; D may be TRBD2 (5 bases). The germline V gene encodes CDR1 SGHAT and CDR2 FQDESV (reference sequence). The CDR3 has 15 residues. Trimming cost V 2 bases and J 13 bases, with 21 bases left between them. CDR3 sequence: CASSLRGWVGIRQFF. The CDR3 DNA follows: TGTGCCAGCAGCTTACGGGGTTGGGTAGGGATCAGACAGTTCTTC.

This clone was counted a single time. This sequence joins TRBV15 and TRBJ1-5; D remains unclear. In germline, CDR1 is LNHNV, CDR2 YYDKDF (reference sequence). The ends were cut back, 1 base at V and 9 bases at J, with 19 bases in the middle. The CDR3 contains 16 residues. CDR3 sequence reads: CATSRARVPGEVPQHF. The DNA of the CDR3 is TGTGCCACCAGCAGAGCCCGGGTCCCGGGTGAGGTGCCCCAGCATTTT. The entire variable domain, with the rest obtained from reference TRBV15 and TRBJ1-5, is as follows: DAMVIQNPRYQVTQFGKPVTLSCSQTLNHNVMYWYQQKSSQAPKLLFHYYDKDFNNEADTPDNFQSRRPNTSFCFLDIRSPGLGDTAMYLCATSRARVPGEVPQHFGDGTRLSIL.

This chain joins TRBV19 and TRBJ1-4; 10 positions match TRBD1. The CDR3 extends over 15 amino acids. CDR1 and CDR2 (germline): LNHDA, SQIVND (reference sequence). Trimming took 2 bases from V and 4 from J; bases not matched to a gene: 1. The DNA of the CDR3 is TGTGCCAGTAGTATACGGACAGGGGGTAATGAAAAACTGTTTTTT. Translated, it gives CASSIRTGGNEKLFF.

The V gene is TRBV2, the J gene TRBJ1-4, with D uncertain. V gave up 5 bases and J gave up 5 bases, with 15 bases separating them. Germline CDR1 and CDR2: SNHLY and FYNNEI. This CDR3 is built from 15 residues. The CDR3 nucleotides read TGTGCCAGCAGTCCTCAAACTGGGCGGAATGAAAAACTGTTTTTT. Its translation is CASSPQTGRNEKLFF.